These T cell receptor beta chains were read from a single sample in a study of OX40 agonist ivuxolimab in advanced cancers. Produced via immunoSEQ multiplex PCR; TCRdb's table is partial and in-frame only. The sample records 60,000 or so clones, approximately 86% being singletons. Specimen: CD4+ or CD8+ T cells sorted from blood, collected in a trial of the OX40 agonist ivuxolimab. These receptors were taken from an adult with an advanced solid tumor such as melanoma, head and neck, liver or kidney cancer. The conserved cysteine and the conserved F or W are not part of the CDR3 here.

v_gene	j_gene	CDR3aa
TRBV29-1	TRBJ1-2	SIPDRPPYGYT
TRBV7-3	TRBJ1-2	ASSPHLNYGYT
TRBV9	TRBJ2-1	ASSRPHTNGEQF
TRBV7-3	TRBJ2-5	ASSFSGGTETQY
TRBV11-2	TRBJ2-7	ASSLVGGSSYEQY
TRBV19	TRBJ2-1	ASMWDSSYNEQF
TRBV12-5	TRBJ2-7	ASGRSDTSYEQY
TRBV11-2	TRBJ2-3	ASSHRGTDTQY
TRBV2	TRBJ2-2	ASGSDWQGDTGELF
TRBV27	TRBJ2-7	ASSPEGGRYEQY
TRBV7-8	TRBJ2-1	ASSSRDREAHEQF
TRBV7-8	TRBJ2-2	ASSLRARGTGELF